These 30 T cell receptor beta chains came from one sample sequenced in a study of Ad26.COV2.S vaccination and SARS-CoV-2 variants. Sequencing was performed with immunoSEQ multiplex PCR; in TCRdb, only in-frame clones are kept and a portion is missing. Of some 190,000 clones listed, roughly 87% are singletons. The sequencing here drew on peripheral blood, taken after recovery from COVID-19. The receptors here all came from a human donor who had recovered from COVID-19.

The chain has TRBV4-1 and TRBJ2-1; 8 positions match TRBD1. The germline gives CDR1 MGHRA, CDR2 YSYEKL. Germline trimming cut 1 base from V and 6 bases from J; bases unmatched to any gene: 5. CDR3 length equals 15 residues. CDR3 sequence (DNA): TGCGCCAGCAGCCAAGTGGACAGGGACCTCAATGAGCAGTTCTTC. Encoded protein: CASSQVDRDLNEQFF.

The CDR3 coding sequence is TGTGCCAGCAGCCCCCTCTCGGAGGGACCAAATGAAAAACTGTTTTTT. Its protein product is CASSPLSEGPNEKLFF. V usage is TRBV14 and J usage is TRBJ1-4, with D possibly being TRBD1 (5 bases). With 4 bases removed from V and 5 bases from J, the gap between germline ends came to 17 bases. The CDR3 length is 16 residues. CDR1 is SGHDN, CDR2 FVKESK, per germline. Variable domain in full (rest from reference TRBV14 and TRBJ1-4): EAGVTQFPSHSVIEKGQTVTLRCDPISGHDNLYWYRRVMGKEIKFLLHFVKESKQDESGMPNNRFLAERTGGTYSTLKVQPAELEDSGVYFCASSPLSEGPNEKLFFGSGTQLSVL.

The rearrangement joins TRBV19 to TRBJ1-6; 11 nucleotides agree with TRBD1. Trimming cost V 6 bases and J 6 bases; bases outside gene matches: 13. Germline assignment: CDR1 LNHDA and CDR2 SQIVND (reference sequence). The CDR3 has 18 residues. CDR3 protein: CASRVGTGGSSSNSPLHF. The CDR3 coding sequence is TGTGCCAGTAGGGTCGGGACAGGGGGTTCTTCTAGTAATTCACCCCTCCACTTT.

The DNA for the CDR3 is TGTGCCAGCAGCCATGCAGGGCTAGGTGAGCAGTTCTTC. Translating it yields CASSHAGLGEQFF. The V and J genes are TRBV5-4 and TRBJ2-1; D is perhaps TRBD1 (5 bases). Deletions cut 4 bases from V and 9 bases from J, with 14 bases between. The V gene's germline CDR1 is SGHNT and CDR2 YYREEE (reference sequence). The CDR3 extends over 13 amino acids.

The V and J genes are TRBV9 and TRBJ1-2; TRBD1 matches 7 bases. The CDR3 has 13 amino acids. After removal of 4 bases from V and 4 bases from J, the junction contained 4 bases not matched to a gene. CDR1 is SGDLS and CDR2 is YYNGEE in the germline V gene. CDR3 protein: CASSPDRAYGYTF. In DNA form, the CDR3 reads TGTGCCAGCAGCCCCGACAGGGCCTATGGCTACACCTTC.

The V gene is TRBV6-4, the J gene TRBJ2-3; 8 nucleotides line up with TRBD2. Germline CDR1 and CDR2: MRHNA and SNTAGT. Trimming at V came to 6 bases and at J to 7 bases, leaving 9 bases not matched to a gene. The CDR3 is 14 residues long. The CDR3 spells CASSHTSSGYTQYF. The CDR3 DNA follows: TGTGCCAGCAGCCACACCTCTAGCGGGTATACGCAGTATTTT.

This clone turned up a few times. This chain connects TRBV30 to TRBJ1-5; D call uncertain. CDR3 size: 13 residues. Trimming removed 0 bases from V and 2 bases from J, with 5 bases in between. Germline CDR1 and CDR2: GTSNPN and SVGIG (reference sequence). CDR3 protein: CAWSVLGNQPQHF. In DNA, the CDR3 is TGTGCCTGGAGTGTACTTGGCAATCAGCCCCAGCATTTT.

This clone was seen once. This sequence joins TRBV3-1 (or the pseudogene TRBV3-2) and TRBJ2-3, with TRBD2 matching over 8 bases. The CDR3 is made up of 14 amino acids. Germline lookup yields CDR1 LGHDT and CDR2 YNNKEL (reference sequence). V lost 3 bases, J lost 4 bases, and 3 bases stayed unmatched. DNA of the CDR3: TGTGCCAGCAGCCATGGGACTAGGGCAGATACGCAGTATTTT. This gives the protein CASSHGTRADTQYF.

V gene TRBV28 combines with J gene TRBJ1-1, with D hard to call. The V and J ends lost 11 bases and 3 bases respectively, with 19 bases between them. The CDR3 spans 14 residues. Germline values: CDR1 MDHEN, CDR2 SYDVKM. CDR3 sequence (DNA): TGTGCCGGCCAGCGGGGAGGGAGTGACACTGAAGCTTTCTTT. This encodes CAGQRGGSDTEAFF.

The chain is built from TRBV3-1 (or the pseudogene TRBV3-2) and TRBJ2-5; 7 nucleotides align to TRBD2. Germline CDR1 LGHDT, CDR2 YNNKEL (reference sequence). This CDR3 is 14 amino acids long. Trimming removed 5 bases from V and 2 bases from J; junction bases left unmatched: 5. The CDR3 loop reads CASSFTSVQETQYF. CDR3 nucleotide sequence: TGTGCCAGCAGCTTTACTAGCGTTCAAGAGACCCAGTACTTC.

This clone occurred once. The CDR3 loop reads CASSLGEGAEAYEQYF. CDR3 coding DNA: TGTGCCAGCAGCTTAGGCGAGGGGGCAGAGGCCTACGAGCAGTACTTC. This chain connects TRBV13 to TRBJ2-7, with 7 bases that match TRBD1. Per germline, CDR1 PRHDT and CDR2 FYEKMQ (reference sequence). This CDR3 contains 16 residues. Losses at the gene ends were 0 bases for V and 2 bases for J; bases not matched to a gene: 7.

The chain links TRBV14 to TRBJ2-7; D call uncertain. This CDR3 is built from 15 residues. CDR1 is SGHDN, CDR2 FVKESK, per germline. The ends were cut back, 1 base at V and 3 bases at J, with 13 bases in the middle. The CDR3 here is CASSQVVSALYEQYF. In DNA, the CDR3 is TGTGCCAGCAGCCAAGTTGTGTCAGCTCTCTACGAGCAGTACTTC.

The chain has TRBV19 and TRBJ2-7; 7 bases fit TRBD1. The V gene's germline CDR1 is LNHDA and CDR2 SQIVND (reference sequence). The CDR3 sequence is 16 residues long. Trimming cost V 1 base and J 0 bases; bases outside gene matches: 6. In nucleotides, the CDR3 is TGTGCCAGTAGTATAGCCCTGGACAGGATCTCCTACGAGCAGTACTTC. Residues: CASSIALDRISYEQYF.

CDR3 bases: TGTGCCAGCAGCTTCTACAGGGTCATAAACACCGGGGAGCTGTTTTTT. It specifies CASSFYRVINTGELFF. The rearrangement joins TRBV5-6 to TRBJ2-2; D possibly corresponds to TRBD1 (6 bases). The germline V gene has CDR1 SGHDT and CDR2 YYEEEE. V was shortened by 2 bases and J by 2 bases, with 13 bases between the two germline ends. The CDR3 is 16 amino acids. The full variable domain, rest sourced from reference TRBV5-6 and TRBJ2-2, is DAGVTQSPTHLIKTRGQQVTLRCSPKSGHDTVSWYQQALGQGPQFIFQYYEEEERQRGNFPDRFSGHQFPNYSSELNVNALLLGDSALYLCASSFYRVINTGELFFGEGSRLTVL.

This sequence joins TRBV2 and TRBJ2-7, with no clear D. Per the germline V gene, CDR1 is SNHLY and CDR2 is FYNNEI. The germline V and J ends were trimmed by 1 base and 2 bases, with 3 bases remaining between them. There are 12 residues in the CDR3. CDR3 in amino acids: CASSEETYEQYF. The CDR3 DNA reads TGTGCCAGCAGTGAAGAGACCTACGAGCAGTACTTC. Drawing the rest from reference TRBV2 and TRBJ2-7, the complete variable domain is EPEVTQTPSHQVTQMGQEVILRCVPISNHLYFYWYRQILGQKVEFLVSFYNNEISEKSEIFDDQFSVERPDGSNFTLKIRSTKLEDSAMYFCASSEETYEQYFGPGTRLTVT.

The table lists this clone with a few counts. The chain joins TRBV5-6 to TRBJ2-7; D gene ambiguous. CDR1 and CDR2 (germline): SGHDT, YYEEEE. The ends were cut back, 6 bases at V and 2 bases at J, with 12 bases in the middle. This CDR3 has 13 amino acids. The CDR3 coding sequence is TGTGCCAGCACACACAGTTTTCCCTACGAGCAGTACTTC. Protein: CASTHSFPYEQYF.

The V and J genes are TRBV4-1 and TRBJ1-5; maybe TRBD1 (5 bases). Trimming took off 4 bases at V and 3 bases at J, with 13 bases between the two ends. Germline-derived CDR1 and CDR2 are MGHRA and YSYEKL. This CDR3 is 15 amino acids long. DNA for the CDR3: TGCGCCAGCAGCCTTGTTCAGGGCATCAATCAGCCCCAGCATTTT. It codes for CASSLVQGINQPQHF.

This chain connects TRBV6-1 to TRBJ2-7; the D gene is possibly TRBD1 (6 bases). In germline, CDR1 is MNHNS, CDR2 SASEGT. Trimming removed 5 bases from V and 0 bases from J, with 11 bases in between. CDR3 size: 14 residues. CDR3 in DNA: TGTGCCAGCAGTTCCCCGGGACACTCCTACGAGCAGTACTTC. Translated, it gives CASSSPGHSYEQYF.

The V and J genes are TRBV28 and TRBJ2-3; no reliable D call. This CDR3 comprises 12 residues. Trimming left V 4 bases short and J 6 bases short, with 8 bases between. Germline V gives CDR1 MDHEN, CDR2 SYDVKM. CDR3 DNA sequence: TGTGCCAGCAGTTCTCATTTTGATACGCAGTATTTT. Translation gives CASSSHFDTQYF.

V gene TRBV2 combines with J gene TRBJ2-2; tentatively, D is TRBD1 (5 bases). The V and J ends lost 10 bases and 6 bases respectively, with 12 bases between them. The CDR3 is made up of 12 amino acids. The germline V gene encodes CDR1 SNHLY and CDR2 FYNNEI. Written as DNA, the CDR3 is TGTGCCACGCGCCCAGGGCCCGGGGAGCTGTTTTTT. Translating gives CATRPGPGELFF.

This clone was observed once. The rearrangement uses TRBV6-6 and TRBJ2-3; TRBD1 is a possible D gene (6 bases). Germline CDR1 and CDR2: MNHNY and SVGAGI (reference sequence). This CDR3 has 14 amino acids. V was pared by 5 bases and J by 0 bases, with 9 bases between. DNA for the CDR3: TGTGCCAGCAGTCATGGACAGAGCACAGATACGCAGTATTTT. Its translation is CASSHGQSTDTQYF.

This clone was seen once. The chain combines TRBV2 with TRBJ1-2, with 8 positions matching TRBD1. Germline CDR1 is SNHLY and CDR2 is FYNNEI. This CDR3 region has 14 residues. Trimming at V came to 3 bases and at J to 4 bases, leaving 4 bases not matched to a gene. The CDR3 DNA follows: TGTGCCAGCAGTGAGCGGCAGGGGGCCTATGGCTACACCTTC. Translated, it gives CASSERQGAYGYTF.

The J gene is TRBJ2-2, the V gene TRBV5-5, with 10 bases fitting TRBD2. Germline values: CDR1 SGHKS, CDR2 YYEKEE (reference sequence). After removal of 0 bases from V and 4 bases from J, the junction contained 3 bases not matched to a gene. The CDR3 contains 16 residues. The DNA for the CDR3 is TGTGCCAGCAGCTTGGAAGCGGGGGGGCGCACCGGGGAGCTGTTTTTT. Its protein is CASSLEAGGRTGELFF.

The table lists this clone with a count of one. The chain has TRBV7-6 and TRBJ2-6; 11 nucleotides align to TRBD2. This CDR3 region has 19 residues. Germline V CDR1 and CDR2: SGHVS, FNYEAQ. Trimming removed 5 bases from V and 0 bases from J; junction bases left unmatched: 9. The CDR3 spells CASSNPGTSGLSGANVLTF. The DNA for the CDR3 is TGTGCCAGCAGCAACCCCGGGACTAGCGGACTCTCTGGGGCCAACGTCCTGACTTTC.

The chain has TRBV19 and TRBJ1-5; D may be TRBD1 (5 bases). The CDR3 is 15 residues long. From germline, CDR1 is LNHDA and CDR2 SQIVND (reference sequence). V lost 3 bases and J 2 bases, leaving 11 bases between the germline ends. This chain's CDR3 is CASSIEGNGNQPQHF. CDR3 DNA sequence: TGTGCCAGTAGTATTGAGGGGAACGGCAATCAGCCCCAGCATTTT.

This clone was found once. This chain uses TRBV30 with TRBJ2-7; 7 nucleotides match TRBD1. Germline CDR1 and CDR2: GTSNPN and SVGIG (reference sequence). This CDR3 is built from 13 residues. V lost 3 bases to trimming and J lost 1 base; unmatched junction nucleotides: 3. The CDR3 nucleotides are TGTGCCTGGAGCGGGACAGATTCCTACGAGCAGTACTTC. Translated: CAWSGTDSYEQYF.

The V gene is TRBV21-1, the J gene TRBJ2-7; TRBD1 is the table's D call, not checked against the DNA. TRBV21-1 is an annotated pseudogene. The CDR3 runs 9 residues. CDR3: CASGPRGYF. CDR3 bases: TGTGCCAGCGGACCTAGGGGGTACTTC.

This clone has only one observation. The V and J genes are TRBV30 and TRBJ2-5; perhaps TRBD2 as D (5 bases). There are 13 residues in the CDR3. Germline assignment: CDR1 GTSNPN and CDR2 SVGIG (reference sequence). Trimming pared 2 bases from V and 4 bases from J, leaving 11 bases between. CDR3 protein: CAWSRRRGETQYF. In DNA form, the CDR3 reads TGTGCCTGGAGTCGGCGCCGGGGAGAGACCCAGTACTTC. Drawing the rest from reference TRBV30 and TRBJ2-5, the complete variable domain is SQTIHQWPATLVQPVGSPLSLECTVEGTSNPNLYWYRQAAGRGLQLLFYSVGIGQISSEVPQNLSASRPQDRQFILSSKKLLLSDSGFYLCAWSRRRGETQYFGPGTRLLVL.

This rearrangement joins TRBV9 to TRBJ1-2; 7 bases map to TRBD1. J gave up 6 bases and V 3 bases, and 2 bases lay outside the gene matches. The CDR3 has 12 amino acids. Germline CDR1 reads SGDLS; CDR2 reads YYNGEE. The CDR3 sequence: CASSGDRDGYTF. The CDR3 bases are TGTGCCAGCAGCGGGGACAGAGATGGCTACACCTTC.

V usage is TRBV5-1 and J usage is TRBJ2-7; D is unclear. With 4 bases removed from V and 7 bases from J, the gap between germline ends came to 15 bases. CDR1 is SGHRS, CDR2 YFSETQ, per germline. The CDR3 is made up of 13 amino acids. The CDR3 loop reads CASSPVPVREQYF. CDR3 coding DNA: TGCGCCAGCAGCCCCGTCCCAGTACGGGAGCAGTACTTC.